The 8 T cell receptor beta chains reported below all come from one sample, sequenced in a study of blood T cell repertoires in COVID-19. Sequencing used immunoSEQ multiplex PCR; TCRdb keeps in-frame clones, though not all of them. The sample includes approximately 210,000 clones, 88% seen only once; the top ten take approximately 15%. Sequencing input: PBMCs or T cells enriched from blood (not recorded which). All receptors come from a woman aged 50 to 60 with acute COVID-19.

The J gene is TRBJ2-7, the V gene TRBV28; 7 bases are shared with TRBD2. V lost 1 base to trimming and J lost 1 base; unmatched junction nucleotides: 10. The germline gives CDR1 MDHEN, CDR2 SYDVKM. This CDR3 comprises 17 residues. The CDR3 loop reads CASSLLRRAGASYEQYF. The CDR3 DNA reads TGTGCCAGCAGTTTATTGCGGAGGGCGGGAGCTTCCTACGAGCAGTACTTC.

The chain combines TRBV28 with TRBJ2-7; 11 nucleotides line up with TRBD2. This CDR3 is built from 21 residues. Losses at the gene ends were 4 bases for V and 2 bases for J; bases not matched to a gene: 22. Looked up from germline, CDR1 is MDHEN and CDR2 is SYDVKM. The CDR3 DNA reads TGTGCCAGCAGTTCCCCAAAGGGGAGAGAGTTGGGACTAGCGGTCGCCTACGAGCAGTACTTC. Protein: CASSSPKGRELGLAVAYEQYF.

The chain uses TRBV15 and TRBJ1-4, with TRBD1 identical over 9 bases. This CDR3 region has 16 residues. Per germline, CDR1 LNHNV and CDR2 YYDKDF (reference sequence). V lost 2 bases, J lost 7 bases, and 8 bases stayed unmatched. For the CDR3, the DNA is TGTGCCACCAGCAGATCAGCTACAGGGGGCTTTGAAAAACTGTTTTTT. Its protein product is CATSRSATGGFEKLFF.

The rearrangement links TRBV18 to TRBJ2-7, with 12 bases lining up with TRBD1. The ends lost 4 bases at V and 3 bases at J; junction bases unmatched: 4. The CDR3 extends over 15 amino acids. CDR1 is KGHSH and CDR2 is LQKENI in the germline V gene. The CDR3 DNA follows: TGTGCCAGCTCACTCGGGACAGGGGGCAGCTACGAGCAGTACTTC. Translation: CASSLGTGGSYEQYF.

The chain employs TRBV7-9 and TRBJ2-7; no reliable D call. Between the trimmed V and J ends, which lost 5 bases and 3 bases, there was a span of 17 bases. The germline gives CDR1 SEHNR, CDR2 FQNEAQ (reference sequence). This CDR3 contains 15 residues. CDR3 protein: CASSPHLGLLYEQYF. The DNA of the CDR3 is TGTGCCAGCAGCCCGCATCTAGGCCTACTCTACGAGCAGTACTTC.

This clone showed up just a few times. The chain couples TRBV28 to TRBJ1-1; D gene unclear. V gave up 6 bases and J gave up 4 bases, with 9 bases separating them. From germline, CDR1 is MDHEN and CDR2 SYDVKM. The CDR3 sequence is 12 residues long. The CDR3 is CASSTGLTEAFF. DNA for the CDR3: TGTGCCAGCAGCACGGGTCTCACTGAAGCTTTCTTT.

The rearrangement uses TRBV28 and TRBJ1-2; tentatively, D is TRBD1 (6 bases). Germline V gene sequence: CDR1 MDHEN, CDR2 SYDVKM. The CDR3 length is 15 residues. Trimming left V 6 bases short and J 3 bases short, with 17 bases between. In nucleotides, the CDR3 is TGTGCCAGCAGGGACTTAGTGGGGGCTTACTATGGCTACACCTTC. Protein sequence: CASRDLVGAYYGYTF.

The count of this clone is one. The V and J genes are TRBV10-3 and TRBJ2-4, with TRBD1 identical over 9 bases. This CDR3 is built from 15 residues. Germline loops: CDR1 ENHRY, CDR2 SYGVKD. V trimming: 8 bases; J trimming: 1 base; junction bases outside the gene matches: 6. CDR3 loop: CAIGETGGAKNIQYF. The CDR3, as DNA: TGTGCCATCGGGGAGACAGGGGGTGCCAAAAACATTCAGTACTTC.